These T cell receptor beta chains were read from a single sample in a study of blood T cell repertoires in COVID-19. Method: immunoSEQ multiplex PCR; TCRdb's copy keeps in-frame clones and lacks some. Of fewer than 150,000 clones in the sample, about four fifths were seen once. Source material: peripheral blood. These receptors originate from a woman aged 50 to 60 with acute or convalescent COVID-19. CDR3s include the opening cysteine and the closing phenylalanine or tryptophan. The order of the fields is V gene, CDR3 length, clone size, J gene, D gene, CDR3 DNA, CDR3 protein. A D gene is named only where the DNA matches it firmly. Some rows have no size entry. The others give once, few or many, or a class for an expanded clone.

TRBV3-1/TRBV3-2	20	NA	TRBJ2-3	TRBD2	TGTGCCAGCAGCCAAGACTTCAGGACTAGCGGGGGAGCTAGCACAGATACGCAGTATTTT	CASSQDFRTSGGASTDTQYF
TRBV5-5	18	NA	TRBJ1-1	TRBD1	TGTGCCAGCAGCTACCCTTCGGGACAGGGGGCCGCGAACACTGAAGCTTTCTTT	CASSYPSGQGAANTEAFF
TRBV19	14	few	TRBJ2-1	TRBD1	TGTGCCAGTAGTCTAAAGACAGGGGGCCATGAGCAGTTCTTC	CASSLKTGGHEQFF
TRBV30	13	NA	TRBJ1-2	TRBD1	TGTGCCTGGAGAATGGGACAGAACTATGGCTACACCTTC	CAWRMGQNYGYTF
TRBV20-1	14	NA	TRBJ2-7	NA	TGCAGTGCTAGTAACTTTGACAGGACCTACGAGCAGTACTTC	CSASNFDRTYEQYF
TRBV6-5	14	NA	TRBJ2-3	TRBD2	TGTGCCAGCAGTAGCGGGGGGGGGACAGATACGCAGTATTTT	CASSSGGGTDTQYF
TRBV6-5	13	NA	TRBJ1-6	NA	TGTGCCAGCACCGGGGGGGACGGATCACCCCTCCACTTT	CASTGGDGSPLHF
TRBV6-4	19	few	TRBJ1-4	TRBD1	TGTGCCAGCAGACGCATCGGACAGGGGCCGGAAGGAGATAATGAAAAACTGTTTTTT	CASRRIGQGPEGDNEKLFF
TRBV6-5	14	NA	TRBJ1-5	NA	TGTGCCAGCAGTCAGACTCATAGCAATCAGCCCCAGCATTTT	CASSQTHSNQPQHF
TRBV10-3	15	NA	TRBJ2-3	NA	TGTGCCATCAGCGACCCTACTAGGACAGTAGATACGCAGTATTTT	CAISDPTRTVDTQYF
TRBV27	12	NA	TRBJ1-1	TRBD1	TGTGCCAGCAGGACAGGGTGGACTGAAGCTTTCTTT	CASRTGWTEAFF
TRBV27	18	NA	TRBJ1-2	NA	TGTGCCAGCAGTTCCTACTCCGTTGAGACTCCCCTCAACTATGGCTACACCTTC	CASSSYSVETPLNYGYTF
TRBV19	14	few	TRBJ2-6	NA	TGTGCCAGTAGTATGCGGACAGGGGCCAACGTCCTGACTTTC	CASSMRTGANVLTF
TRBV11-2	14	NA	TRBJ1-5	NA	TGTGCCAGCAGCTTAGCCGGGGGGTATCAGCCCCAGCATTTT	CASSLAGGYQPQHF
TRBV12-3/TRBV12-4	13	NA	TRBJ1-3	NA	TGTGCCAGCAATTTCGGGTATGGAAACACCATATATTTT	CASNFGYGNTIYF
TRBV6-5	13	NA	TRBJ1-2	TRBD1	TGTGCCAGCAGCAGGGGGCGAAACTATGGCTACACCTTC	CASSRGRNYGYTF
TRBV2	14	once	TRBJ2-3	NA	TGTGCCAGCATGGGACTCGCTAGCACAGATACGCAGTATTTT	CASMGLASTDTQYF
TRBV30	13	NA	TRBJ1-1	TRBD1	TGTGCCTGGAGTAGGACAGGGGGTACTGAAGCTTTCTTT	CAWSRTGGTEAFF
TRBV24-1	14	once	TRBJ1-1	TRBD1	TGTGCCACCAGTGGCCCCCAGGGGGACACTGAAGCTTTCTTT	CATSGPQGDTEAFF
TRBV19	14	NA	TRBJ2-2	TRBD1	TGTGCCAGTAGTATAACAACAGGGGCCGGGGAGCTGTTTTTT	CASSITTGAGELFF
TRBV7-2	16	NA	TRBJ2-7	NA	TGTGCCAGCAGCTCAAAGTCGGACATTGGGGTCTACGAGCAGTACTTC	CASSSKSDIGVYEQYF
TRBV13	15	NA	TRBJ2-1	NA	TGTGCCAGCAGCCGTCAGGGAATTGGGTACAATGAGCAGTTCTTC	CASSRQGIGYNEQFF
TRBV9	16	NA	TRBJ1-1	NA	TGTGCCAGCAGTTCGGGGGACCCCGTCGGGACTACTGAAGCTTTCTTT	CASSSGDPVGTTEAFF
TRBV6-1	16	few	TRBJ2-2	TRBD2	TGTGCCAGCAGTGAACGCGGGGGGCCCAACACCGGGGAGCTGTTTTTT	CASSERGGPNTGELFF
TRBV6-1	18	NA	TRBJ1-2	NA	TGTGCCAGCAGTGCACAGCGTTCCACAGGGAGCGCTAACTATGGCTACACCTTC	CASSAQRSTGSANYGYTF
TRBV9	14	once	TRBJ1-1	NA	TGTGCCAGCAGCGTCGGGACAAGGAACACTGAAGCTTTCTTT	CASSVGTRNTEAFF
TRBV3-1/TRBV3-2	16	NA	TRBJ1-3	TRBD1	TGTGCCAGCAGCCATTCAGGGGGATCCTCTGGAAACACCATATATTTT	CASSHSGGSSGNTIYF
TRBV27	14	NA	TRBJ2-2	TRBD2	TGTGCCAGCAGTTTCGGGGGGGTCACCGGGGAGCTGTTTTTT	CASSFGGVTGELFF
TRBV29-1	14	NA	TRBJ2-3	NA	TGCAGCGTTGGGCAGCGTTTGAGCACAGATACGCAGTATTTT	CSVGQRLSTDTQYF
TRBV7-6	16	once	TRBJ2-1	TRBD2	TGTGCCAGCAGCCCCGATTTAGCGGGGGACTACAATGAGCAGTTCTTC	CASSPDLAGDYNEQFF
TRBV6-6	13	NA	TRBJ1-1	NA	TGTGCCAGCAGCGACAGGATGAACACTGAAGCTTTCTTT	CASSDRMNTEAFF
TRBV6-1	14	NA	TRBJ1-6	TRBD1	TGTGCCAGCAGTGACGACAGGGAAATCTCACCCCTCCACTTT	CASSDDREISPLHF
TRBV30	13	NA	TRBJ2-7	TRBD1	TGTGCCTGGAGTCGGGACAGTAGGGGCGAGCAGTACTTC	CAWSRDSRGEQYF
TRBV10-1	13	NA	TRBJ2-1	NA	TGCGCCAGCAGTGACCCGGGGTCCAATGAGCAGTTCTTC	CASSDPGSNEQFF